The 24 T cell receptor beta chains listed next were all sequenced from one sample in a study of T-cell memory formation after mild COVID-19 (dated by TCRdb to the early 2020s). Receptor libraries were prepared by 5' RACE. Sequencer: Illumina NovaSeq 6000. The public sequencing data were trimmed at Q25 with fastp and processed into clonotypes with MiXCR by TCRdb, which kept only in-frame beta chains. All rows with the same CDR3 protein become a single entry with the most common DNA and genes. The sample yields around 500,000 distinct CDR3 sequences; approximately 18% were counted once. The leading ten clones occupy 10% to 15% of the sample. Sequencing was done on a sample of PBMCs or a T cell subset sorted from them (not recorded which). The receptors were sampled from an adult woman who had mild COVID-19 (a few samples of this study predate the infection). The sample titles of this study are shuffled in the database, so cell type and time point are left out; the donor was told from shared clones.

This clonotype was detected a few times. The chain has TRBV12-3 or TRBV12-4 and TRBJ2-1; D might be TRBD1 (6 bases). CDR3 length: 15 residues. V lost 4 bases, J lost 2 bases, and 12 bases lay in between. The chain's CDR3 is CASSSNRDPYNEQFF. CDR3 nucleotide sequence: TGTGCCAGCAGTTCCAACAGGGACCCCTACAATGAGCAGTTCTTC.

This rearrangement joins TRBV12-3 or TRBV12-4 to TRBJ2-5; D ambiguous. The CDR3 is 13 residues long. V was trimmed by 4 bases and J by 2 bases, leaving 8 bases between them. This CDR3 reads CASSSAVQETQYF. The CDR3 region has the DNA TGTGCCAGCAGTTCCGCGGTACAAGAGACCCAGTACTTC.

V and J are TRBV12-3 or TRBV12-4 and TRBJ1-3; D is possibly TRBD1 (5 bases). The V end lost 5 bases, the J end lost 3 bases, and 14 bases lay between the germline ends. The CDR3 length is 15 residues. Here the CDR3 reads CASSAGGIGGNTIYF. Here the CDR3 DNA reads TGTGCCAGCAGTGCTGGGGGAATAGGTGGAAACACCATATATTTT.

This clonotype was seen ten or more times. This chain uses TRBV5-5 with TRBJ2-7, with D unresolved. The CDR3 is made up of 13 amino acids. The V gene's germline CDR1 is SGHKS and CDR2 YYEKEE (reference sequence). Trimming took 2 bases from V and 3 from J, leaving 9 bases between them. The CDR3 sequence is CASSLNPSYEQYF. CDR3 coding DNA: TGTGCCAGCAGCTTAAACCCAAGCTACGAGCAGTACTTC.

The J gene is TRBJ2-1, the V gene TRBV27; a possible D gene is TRBD2 (5 bases). Germline lookup yields CDR1 MNHEY and CDR2 SMNVEV (reference sequence). Trimming took off 4 bases at V and 3 bases at J, with 19 bases between the two ends. The CDR3 consists of 17 residues. In DNA form, the CDR3 reads TGTGCCAGCAGTTCCAATGTTAGGGAGTTCGGCTACAATGAGCAGTTCTTC. Translation: CASSSNVREFGYNEQFF.

The chain has TRBV5-6 and TRBJ1-5; 7 bases align to TRBD1. This CDR3 contains 17 residues. Germline CDR1 and CDR2: SGHDT and YYEEEE. With V trimmed by 3 bases and J by 0 bases, 9 bases remained unmatched. For the CDR3, the DNA is TGTGCCAGCAGCTCGATGGGACAGTTACATAGCAATCAGCCCCAGCATTTT. This translates into CASSSMGQLHSNQPQHF.

This clonotype was detected many times. The CDR3: CASSYSGLAGIYNEQFF. The CDR3 nucleotides are TGTGCCAGCAGTTATTCGGGACTAGCGGGGATCTACAATGAGCAGTTCTTC. V and J are TRBV6-2 or TRBV6-3 and TRBJ2-1, with 13 bases aligning to TRBD2. The V and J ends lost 3 bases and 3 bases, in that order; junction bases with no gene match: 5. The CDR3 is made up of 17 amino acids. Germline V gene sequence: CDR1 MNHEY, CDR2 SVGEGT.

This chain connects TRBV6-2 or TRBV6-3 to TRBJ1-5; 7 nucleotides align to TRBD1. Looked up from germline, CDR1 is MNHEY and CDR2 is SVGEGT. V lost 10 bases, J lost 3 bases, and 15 bases stayed unmatched. The CDR3 length is 16 residues. The CDR3 sequence is CATWGTETNPNQPQHF. In DNA form, the CDR3 reads TGTGCCACTTGGGGGACAGAAACAAACCCCAATCAGCCCCAGCATTTT.

The V and J genes are TRBV30 and TRBJ1-1; a possible D gene is TRBD1 (6 bases). This CDR3 comprises 12 residues. Germline values: CDR1 GTSNPN, CDR2 SVGIG (reference sequence). Between the trimmed V and J ends, which lost 5 bases and 6 bases, there was a span of 13 bases. CDR3 DNA: TGTGCCTGGGACGAACAGGGTCCTGAAGCTTTCTTT. This sequence encodes CAWDEQGPEAFF.

The chain joins TRBV6-1 to TRBJ2-4; D is perhaps TRBD2 (5 bases). Per germline, CDR1 MNHNS and CDR2 SASEGT. This CDR3 region has 15 residues. V lost 8 bases, J lost 2 bases, and 16 bases lay in between. CDR3 protein: CASRMVRESKNIQYF. CDR3 DNA: TGTGCCAGCCGGATGGTTCGGGAATCCAAAAACATTCAGTACTTC.

V and J are TRBV11-2 and TRBJ2-1, with a weak D call TRBD2 (6 bases). Trimming cost V 3 bases and J 8 bases, with 14 bases left between them. Germline-derived CDR1 and CDR2 are SGHAT and FQNNGV. There are 14 residues in the CDR3. CDR3 nucleotide sequence: TGTGCCAGCAGCTTTAGGGTAGCGGCCGATGAGCAGTTCTTC. Amino acids: CASSFRVAADEQFF. Using reference TRBV11-2 and TRBJ2-1 for the parts outside the CDR3, the full variable domain is EAGVAQSPRYKIIEKRQSVAFWCNPISGHATLYWYQQILGQGPKLLIQFQNNGVVDDSQLPKDRFSAERLKGVDSTLKIQPAKLEDSAVYLCASSFRVAADEQFFGPGTRLTVL.

The sample holds a few counts of this clonotype. J is TRBJ2-1 and V is TRBV25-1; TRBD1 is a possible D gene (6 bases). CDR1 is MGHDK, CDR2 SYGVNS, per germline. The CDR3 has 16 amino acids. V was shortened by 6 bases and J by 2 bases, with 17 bases between the two germline ends. Written as DNA, the CDR3 is TGTGCCAGCAGCTTAGGGGGTCATTTGACCTACAATGAGCAGTTCTTC. This codes for CASSLGGHLTYNEQFF.

The chain employs TRBV5-1 and TRBJ1-1; D possibly corresponds to TRBD1 (5 bases). Germline lookup yields CDR1 SGHRS and CDR2 YFSETQ. Trimming left V 0 bases short and J 1 base short, with 13 bases between. This CDR3 comprises 16 residues. CDR3 sequence: CASSLGVGDGNTEAFF. Here the CDR3 DNA reads TGCGCCAGCAGCTTGGGTGTCGGGGACGGGAACACTGAAGCTTTCTTT.

This clonotype was seen more than once but under ten times. The V gene is TRBV10-3, the J gene TRBJ1-1; a weak D match, TRBD1 (5 bases). Trimming removed 0 bases at V and 1 base at J, with 9 bases between. In germline, CDR1 is ENHRY, CDR2 SYGVKD. This CDR3 spans 15 amino acids. The CDR3 DNA is TGTGCCATCAGTGAGTCCGGGACCGAGAACACTGAAGCTTTCTTT. Amino acid sequence: CAISESGTENTEAFF.

This clonotype has at least ten counts. CDR3 in DNA: TGTGCCAGCAGCCAACAGGGGCGGACGAATTCACCCCTCCACTTT. Encoded protein: CASSQQGRTNSPLHF. V and J are TRBV5-6 and TRBJ1-6; TRBD1 aligns across 7 bases. Germline-derived CDR1 and CDR2 are SGHDT and YYEEEE. The CDR3 contains 15 residues. Trimming cost V 4 bases and J 7 bases; bases outside gene matches: 8.

The chain carries TRBV27 and TRBJ2-7, with TRBD1 matching 7 bases. CDR3 size: 14 residues. Trimming removed 6 bases from V and 6 bases from J; junction bases left unmatched: 11. Looked up from germline, CDR1 is MNHEY and CDR2 is SMNVEV (reference sequence). The CDR3 nucleotides read TGTGCCAGCAGCTCGGGACAGTCCCCACGCGAGCAGTACTTC. This translates into CASSSGQSPREQYF.

The genes are TRBV11-2 and TRBJ2-7; 7 bases are a match to TRBD2. The CDR3 consists of 15 residues. Looked up from germline, CDR1 is SGHAT and CDR2 is FQNNGV. Losses at the gene ends were 5 bases for V and 3 bases for J; bases not matched to a gene: 10. CDR3 sequence reads: CASSPSAGGNYEQYF. The CDR3 nucleotides read TGTGCCAGCAGCCCGTCCGCCGGGGGGAACTACGAGCAGTACTTC.

The rearrangement links TRBV20-1 to TRBJ2-7; D gene unclear. The V end lost 3 bases, the J end lost 4 bases, and 13 bases lay between the germline ends. Per germline, CDR1 DFQATT and CDR2 SNEGSKA (reference sequence). This CDR3 spans 13 amino acids. The chain's CDR3 is CSARDFLVYEQYF. CDR3 nucleotides: TGCAGTGCTAGGGATTTCCTGGTATACGAGCAGTACTTC.

This clonotype showed up just a few times. The rearrangement links TRBV7-6 to TRBJ1-5; 10 bases line up with TRBD1. CDR1 is SGHVS, CDR2 FNYEAQ, per germline. The trim removed 5 bases at V and 0 bases at J, leaving 7 bases unmatched. The CDR3 has 17 residues. The DNA of the CDR3 is TGTGCCAGCAGCAAGAGGACAGGGGGATATAGCAATCAGCCCCAGCATTTT. It specifies CASSKRTGGYSNQPQHF.

This clonotype appeared a few times. This chain uses TRBV7-6 with TRBJ2-7, with a possible D match to TRBD1 (6 bases). In germline, CDR1 is SGHVS, CDR2 FNYEAQ. The germline V and J ends were trimmed by 0 bases and 5 bases, with 14 bases remaining between them. This CDR3 has 15 residues. CDR3 amino acids: CASSLALRGSHEQYF. CDR3 DNA: TGTGCCAGCAGCTTAGCGCTCAGGGGATCCCACGAGCAGTACTTC. The variable domain in full, completed from reference TRBV7-6 and TRBJ2-7, reads GAGVSQSPRYKVTKRGQDVALRCDPISGHVSLYWYRQALGQGPEFLTYFNYEAQQDKSGLPNDRFSAERPEGSISTLTIQRTEQRDSAMYRCASSLALRGSHEQYFGPGTRLTVT.

This clonotype was observed a handful of times. V usage is TRBV4-3 and J usage is TRBJ2-7; TRBD1 matches at 9 bases. Trimming at V came to 1 base and at J to 4 bases, leaving 5 bases not matched to a gene. From germline, CDR1 is LGHNA and CDR2 YSLEER. The CDR3 consists of 15 residues. CDR3 sequence: CASSQVGQGHYEQYF. The CDR3 bases are TGCGCCAGCAGCCAAGTGGGACAGGGACATTACGAGCAGTACTTC.

This clonotype was observed at least ten times. At one end the junction does not follow the germline gene, possibly because of a read error. The CDR3 protein is CASSPRQGTGELFF. The CDR3 DNA reads TGTGCCAGCAGCCCCAGACAAGGTACCGGGGAGCTGTTTTTT. The chain uses TRBV5-1 and TRBJ2-2; D uncertain. Germline values: CDR1 SGHRS, CDR2 YFSETQ. The CDR3 extends over 14 amino acids.

The V gene is TRBV29-1, the J gene TRBJ1-1, with D uncertain. V lost 6 bases and J 4 bases, leaving 18 bases between the germline ends. The CDR3 loop spans 14 amino acids. Germline V gene sequence: CDR1 SQVTM, CDR2 ANQGSEA. The CDR3 protein is CSVERQLDITEAFF. Here the CDR3 DNA reads TGCAGCGTCGAACGTCAACTAGATATCACTGAAGCTTTCTTT.

The table lists this clonotype with a few counts. CDR3 protein: CASKMTGNSGNTIYF. Written as DNA, the CDR3 is TGCGCCAGCAAAATGACAGGGAACTCTGGAAACACCATATATTTT. V and J are TRBV5-1 and TRBJ1-3, with 7 positions matching TRBD1. Germline CDR1 and CDR2: SGHRS and YFSETQ. The CDR3 spans 15 residues. With V trimmed by 6 bases and J by 0 bases, 6 bases remained unmatched.